This T cell receptor (beta chain) was observed in a study of radiotherapy plus CTLA-4 blockade in lung cancer. Data came from immunoSEQ multiplex PCR; TCRdb stores just in-frame clones and leaves some out. Altogether roughly 98,000 clones are present, 82% being singletons, with the ten largest covering nearly 3.5%. CDR1 is SGDLS and CDR2 is YYNGEE in the germline V gene. The CDR3 sequence is 14 residues long. Trimming at V came to 2 bases and at J to 8 bases, leaving 1 base not matched to a gene. This TCR was sampled from a human donor with non-small cell lung cancer who had a partial response to radiotherapy plus ipilimumab. Sample: peripheral blood, taken from a patient treated with radiotherapy plus ipilimumab. This rearrangement joins TRBV9 to TRBJ1-4; 12 bases line up with TRBD1. In nucleotides, the CDR3 is TGTGCCAGCAGCGTCGGGACAGGGGGCGAAAAACTGTTTTTT. Encoded protein: CASSVGTGGEKLFF.